A single T cell receptor beta chain is shown here with its context. In the authors' methods: Cell counts per sample came from amplifying reference gene primers. Generated by immunoSEQ multiplex PCR, the TCRdb table keeps only in-frame clones and is missing some. Clone size and V and J calls were adopted from that table, with D and trimming inferred from the DNA. The sample has just over 150,000 clones, 85% seen once. This CDR3 is built from 17 residues. The germline V gene has CDR1 MGHDK and CDR2 SYGVNS. J was trimmed by 2 bases and V by 6 bases; bases with no gene match: 8. This sample is part of a study of blood T cell repertoires in COVID-19. Turning to the study itself: Samples taken during acute and convalescent COVID-19 were collected in the United States, Italy and Spain. PBMCs, B-cell-depleted T cells, or T cells were the source of the cDNA or gDNA that made up the material.

This chain connects TRBV25-1 to TRBJ1-6; 9 bases are a match to TRBD1. The receptor's source is a human donor with acute or convalescent COVID-19. The donor label of this sample is uncertain. Material: peripheral blood. CDR3 nucleotide sequence: TGTGCCAGCAGGGAGGACAGGGGCGTCACCTATAATTCACCCCTCCACTTT. This translates into CASREDRGVTYNSPLHF.